A single sample is the source of the 11 T cell receptor beta chains below, sequenced in a study of blood T cell repertoires in COVID-19. Some clones are missing from TCRdb's copy, which holds only in-frame ones; the method was immunoSEQ multiplex PCR. The profile shows over 150,000 clones, around 80% of them singletons. The sequenced sample was peripheral blood. The receptors here all came from a woman aged 40 to 50 with COVID-19, enrolled during active disease.

The chain has TRBV9 and TRBJ2-2, with D perhaps matching TRBD2 (5 bases). Germline loops: CDR1 SGDLS, CDR2 YYNGEE. CDR3 length equals 15 residues. Trimming removed 4 bases at V and 3 bases at J, with 13 bases between. This CDR3 reads CASSPTTGYTGELFF. DNA for the CDR3: TGTGCCAGCAGCCCGACTACCGGTTACACCGGGGAGCTGTTTTTT.

The chain couples TRBV4-1 to TRBJ1-1, with TRBD1 identical over 12 bases. V lost 4 bases and J lost 11; bases outside the gene matches: 17. Germline lookup yields CDR1 MGHRA and CDR2 YSYEKL. The CDR3 runs to 17 residues. The CDR3 nucleotides are TGCGCCAGCAGCCTGAGGTTAGCGATGGGACAGGGGGCTGGTGCTTTCTTT. Residues: CASSLRLAMGQGAGAFF.

The genes are TRBV19 and TRBJ2-5, with TRBD1 matching 8 bases. The junction had 5 bases not matched to a gene; V was cut back by 3 bases and J by 2 bases. The CDR3 runs to 15 residues. Germline CDR1 LNHDA, CDR2 SQIVND (reference sequence). This CDR3 reads CASSIQGAGQETQYF. The CDR3 region has the DNA TGTGCCAGTAGTATCCAGGGGGCAGGACAAGAGACCCAGTACTTC.

In this sample, this clone turned up once. The J gene is TRBJ1-4, the V gene TRBV20-1; 8 bases map to TRBD1. The CDR3 is 13 amino acids. V was pared by 3 bases and J by 10 bases, with 7 bases of the junction left unmatched. From germline, CDR1 is DFQATT and CDR2 SNEGSKA (reference sequence). CDR3 loop: CSASAGGAGKLFF. The CDR3 region has the DNA TGCAGTGCTAGTGCAGGGGGCGCCGGAAAACTGTTTTTT.

On this clone: Within the sample, other DNA sequences also encode this same CDR3. The V call is TRBV19, the J call TRBJ1-3; TRBD1 might be the D (5 bases). In germline, CDR1 is LNHDA, CDR2 SQIVND (reference sequence). The CDR3 covers 14 residues. Trimming took 5 bases from V and 0 from J, leaving 8 bases between them. CDR3 DNA sequence: TGTGCCAGTAGTTCCCAGGGCTCTGGAAACACCATATATTTT. It specifies CASSSQGSGNTIYF.

The chain links TRBV18 to TRBJ2-7, with 9 bases matching TRBD1. V was clipped by 4 bases and J by 1 base; unmatched bases: 2. CDR1 is KGHSH, CDR2 LQKENI, per germline. CDR3 length: 14 amino acids. CDR3 sequence reads: CASSLQGASYEQYF. CDR3 DNA: TGTGCCAGCTCACTACAGGGGGCTTCCTACGAGCAGTACTTC.

V gene TRBV18 combines with J gene TRBJ2-3, with TRBD1 matching over 8 bases. Looked up from germline, CDR1 is KGHSH and CDR2 is LQKENI. Trimming removed 4 bases from V and 2 bases from J; junction bases left unmatched: 8. CDR3 length: 16 amino acids. This CDR3 is CASSLTGATITDTQYF. In DNA, the CDR3 is TGTGCCAGCTCACTGACAGGGGCTACTATCACAGATACGCAGTATTTT.

J is TRBJ1-2 and V is TRBV2, with 11 bases fitting TRBD1. The CDR3 extends over 16 amino acids. From germline, CDR1 is SNHLY and CDR2 FYNNEI. V lost 7 bases to trimming and J lost 6 bases; unmatched junction nucleotides: 13. CDR3 amino acids: CASTPGQGVSFDGYTF. The CDR3 DNA reads as TGTGCCAGCACCCCGGGACAGGGGGTATCATTCGATGGCTACACCTTC.

The CDR3 DNA reads TGTGCCAGCACCCCGGGACTAGCGGGGCCCCACGGGAATGAGCAGTTCTTC. Protein: CASTPGLAGPHGNEQFF. The chain uses TRBV27 and TRBJ2-1, with TRBD2 matching 13 bases. Germline V gives CDR1 MNHEY, CDR2 SMNVEV (reference sequence). The CDR3 consists of 17 residues. Trimming took 7 bases from V and 7 from J; bases not matched to a gene: 13.

Of note for this clone: One end of the junction is discordant with germline, which a read error may explain. The sample carries other DNA sequences with the same CDR3. The rearrangement joins TRBV5-1 to TRBJ2-7; perhaps TRBD2 as D (5 bases). The CDR3 runs 13 residues. Germline V gene data show CDR1 as SGHRS and CDR2 as YFSETQ. CDR3 bases: TGCGCCAGCAGCTTGGAGGCGGGCTCCACGTTGGACTTC. The encoded protein is CASSLEAGSTLDF.

The chain has TRBV18 and TRBJ2-2; possible D gene TRBD1, 5 bases. The CDR3 is 13 residues long. The germline gives CDR1 KGHSH, CDR2 LQKENI. Trimming left V 7 bases short and J 0 bases short, with 6 bases between. CDR3 protein: CASWTTNTGELFF. The DNA for the CDR3 is TGTGCCAGCTGGACAACGAACACCGGGGAGCTGTTTTTT. Combining the CDR3 with reference TRBV18 and TRBJ2-2 gives the whole variable domain NAGVMQNPRHLVRRRGQEARLRCSPMKGHSHVYWYRQLPEEGLKFMVYLQKENIIDESGMPKERFSAEFPKEGPSILRIQQVVRGDSAAYFCASWTTNTGELFFGEGSRLTVL.